These 18 T cell receptor beta chains were all obtained from the same sample, sequenced in a study of spatial heterogeneity in lung cancer. The time point is: sample taken at primary tumor resection. Antigens of these TCRs are unknown. TCRdb redid the calling of the 5' RACE reads with MiXCR, one entry per CDR3 protein. Among approximately 7,600 distinct CDR3 sequences listed, about 20% were seen once. Study outcomes and limitations: Mutation counts in tumors were tracked by counts of expanded intratumoral alpha and beta TCRs.

Sequencing used lung tumor tissue, obtained at surgery. The receptor set was obtained from a female donor with early-stage non-small cell lung cancer.

V is TRBV28 and J is TRBJ2-6; no definite D call. The CDR3 is 13 amino acids. Per the germline V gene, CDR1 is MDHEN and CDR2 is SYDVKM. Trimming removed 6 bases at V and 0 bases at J, with 3 bases between. The CDR3 is CASRSSGANVLTF. In nucleotides, the CDR3 is TGTGCCAGCAGGAGCTCTGGGGCCAACGTCCTGACTTTC.

This clonotype was counted a single time. The conserved final phenylalanine or tryptophan is absent from the CDR3, which likely points to a read error. The rearrangement uses TRBV28 and TRBJ2-3; TRBD2 might be the D (6 bases). The germline V gene has CDR1 MDHEN and CDR2 SYDVKM. There are 14 residues in the CDR3. Trimming removed 3 bases at V and 0 bases at J, with 7 bases between. The CDR3, as DNA: TGTGCCAGCAGTTTGGGGAGGAGCACAGATACGCAGTATTTA. Amino acids: CASSLGRSTDTQYL.

There are a few counts of this clonotype. This chain connects TRBV10-1 to TRBJ2-7; the D gene is possibly TRBD2 (6 bases). V lost 0 bases and J 3 bases, leaving 12 bases between the germline ends. In germline, CDR1 is WNHNN, CDR2 SYGVQD (reference sequence). The CDR3 consists of 15 residues. Here the CDR3 reads CASSESTSQFYEQYF. The CDR3 DNA sequence: TGCGCCAGCAGTGAGTCCACTAGCCAGTTCTACGAGCAGTACTTC.

The rearrangement uses TRBV5-1 and TRBJ1-1, with D perhaps matching TRBD1 (5 bases). Germline V lookup: CDR1 SGHRS, CDR2 YFSETQ. The CDR3 covers 15 residues. The V end was cut by 3 bases, the J end by 3 bases, with 15 bases between. CDR3 sequence: CASSSSTRGDTEAFF. DNA for the CDR3: TGCGCCAGCAGCTCGAGCACGAGAGGGGACACTGAAGCTTTCTTT. The entire variable domain, with the rest obtained from reference TRBV5-1 and TRBJ1-1, is as follows: KAGVTQTPRYLIKTRGQQVTLSCSPISGHRSVSWYQQTPGQGLQFLFEYFSETQRNKGNFPGRFSGRQFSNSRSEMNVSTLELGDSALYLCASSSSTRGDTEAFFGQGTRLTVV.

A few counts support this clonotype. The rearrangement joins TRBV6-1 to TRBJ2-2, with D unclear. This CDR3 contains 14 residues. CDR1 is MNHNS, CDR2 SASEGT, per germline. V lost 6 bases and J 0 bases, leaving 8 bases between the germline ends. This CDR3 reads CASRLTSNTGELFF. The CDR3 nucleotides read TGTGCCAGCAGACTGACATCGAACACCGGGGAGCTGTTTTTT.

J is TRBJ2-7 and V is TRBV29-1; 7 bases align to TRBD1. The trim removed 6 bases at V and 2 bases at J, leaving 4 bases unmatched. The CDR3 totals 12 residues. In germline, CDR1 is SQVTM, CDR2 ANQGSEA. The CDR3, as DNA: TGCAGCGTAAGACAGGGTACCTACGAGCAGTACTTC. Translated, it gives CSVRQGTYEQYF.

The chain is built from TRBV5-6 and TRBJ2-7; 9 bases match TRBD1. The CDR3 has 16 residues. CDR1 is SGHDT and CDR2 is YYEEEE in the germline V gene. Unmatched junction bases numbered 17, after V lost 4 bases and J lost 9 bases. The CDR3, as DNA: TGTGCCAGCAGCCCCTGGACAGGGGACGAAAGCCGTTGGCAGTACTTC. This codes for CASSPWTGDESRWQYF. Full variable domain (missing parts from reference TRBV5-6 and TRBJ2-7): DAGVTQSPTHLIKTRGQQVTLRCSPKSGHDTVSWYQQALGQGPQFIFQYYEEEERQRGNFPDRFSGHQFPNYSSELNVNALLLGDSALYLCASSPWTGDESRWQYFGPGTRLTVT.

This clonotype turned up a few times. The rearrangement links TRBV7-9 to TRBJ2-1; TRBD1 matches at 8 bases. Germline V gives CDR1 SEHNR, CDR2 FQNEAQ (reference sequence). This CDR3 comprises 14 residues. J was trimmed by 8 bases and V by 3 bases; bases with no gene match: 6. This CDR3 is CASSFAPGGDEQFF. CDR3 sequence (DNA): TGTGCCAGCAGCTTTGCACCAGGGGGCGATGAGCAGTTCTTC.

CDR3 in DNA: TGTGCCAGCAGTTTACAGCTTGCCTACGAGCAGTACTTC. As protein: CASSLQLAYEQYF. The gene calls are TRBV28 and TRBJ2-7, with D hard to call. The CDR3 length is 13 residues. In germline, CDR1 is MDHEN, CDR2 SYDVKM. V was pared by 2 bases and J by 2 bases, with 7 bases between.

The chain combines TRBV18 with TRBJ2-2; tentative D call: TRBD1 (5 bases). CDR1 is KGHSH, CDR2 LQKENI, per germline. The CDR3 sequence is 14 residues long. V was pared by 2 bases and J by 5 bases, with 9 bases between. The CDR3 region is CASSPTSGTGELFF. In DNA, the CDR3 is TGTGCCAGCTCACCAACGTCAGGGACCGGGGAGCTGTTTTTT.

This clonotype was seen more than once but under ten times. The gene calls are TRBV28 and TRBJ1-6; the match to TRBD1 covers 7 bases. CDR1 MDHEN and CDR2 SYDVKM come from the germline V gene. J lost 7 bases, V lost 6 bases, and 9 bases had no gene match. The CDR3 sequence is 15 residues long. For the CDR3, the DNA is TGTGCCAGCAGACGCAACACAGGGGCAAATTCACCCCTCCACTTT. Translated: CASRRNTGANSPLHF.

This clonotype has more than one count but fewer than ten. The J gene is TRBJ2-2, the V gene TRBV1; no check of the table's D call, TRBD2, against the DNA was made. TRBV1 is a documented pseudogene. This CDR3 spans 14 amino acids. Here the CDR3 reads CTSSQGGPSGELFF. The CDR3 region has the DNA TGCACCAGCAGCCAAGGGGGGCCCTCCGGGGAGCTGTTTTTT.

This chain joins TRBV29-1 and TRBJ1-3, with a tentative D call TRBD1 (5 bases). The CDR3 length is 13 residues. V lost 8 bases to trimming and J lost 1 base, with 12 bases between them. CDR1 is SQVTM, CDR2 ANQGSEA, per germline. CDR3 sequence (DNA): TGCAGCTCCTACGACAGATCTGGAAACACCATATATTTT. Its translation: CSSYDRSGNTIYF.

In its sample, this clonotype was seen a few times. The gene calls are TRBV6-6 and TRBJ2-3, with a weak D call TRBD2 (5 bases). This CDR3 spans 18 amino acids. CDR1 is MNHNY, CDR2 SVGAGI, per germline (reference sequence). V was trimmed by 0 bases and J by 1 base, leaving 17 bases between them. The CDR3 coding sequence is TGTGCCAGCAGTTACTCGATCCGAGACCGGCGGGGCACAGATACGCAGTATTTT. Amino acid sequence: CASSYSIRDRRGTDTQYF.

This clonotype was counted a single time. The chain couples TRBV7-2 to TRBJ2-1, with a tentative D call TRBD2 (7 bases). This CDR3 region has 17 residues. CDR1 is SGHTA, CDR2 FQGNSA, per germline. Trimming stripped 1 base from V and 0 bases from J, with 13 bases between. The CDR3 here is CASSLVRGPPSYNEQFF. CDR3 coding DNA: TGTGCCAGCAGCTTAGTGCGGGGGCCCCCCTCCTACAATGAGCAGTTCTTC.

In this sample, this clonotype turned up a few times. The chain employs TRBV6-1 and TRBJ1-4, with unresolved D. The CDR3 has 16 amino acids. Germline CDR1 and CDR2: MNHNS and SASEGT. Trimming stripped 6 bases from V and 6 bases from J, with 20 bases between. The CDR3 spells CASSHALRTRYEKLFF. CDR3 DNA sequence: TGTGCCAGCAGCCATGCACTCAGGACCCGTTATGAAAAACTGTTTTTT.

A few counts support this clonotype. The genes are TRBV5-1 and TRBJ2-7, with 11 bases matching TRBD2. Germline CDR1 is SGHRS and CDR2 is YFSETQ. CDR3 length: 14 residues. J gave up 5 bases and V 4 bases, and 5 bases lay outside the gene matches. The CDR3 region has the DNA TGCGCCAGCAGCACGGGACTAGCGGCGAACGAGCAGTACTTC. Its translation is CASSTGLAANEQYF.

By share of the sample, this clonotype is medium-sized. The rearrangement uses TRBV9 and TRBJ2-3; no clear D. This CDR3 has 19 amino acids. V lost 3 bases and J lost 0, with 23 bases in between. Per the germline V gene, CDR1 is SGDLS and CDR2 is YYNGEE. The CDR3 coding sequence is TGTGCCAGCAGCGCCAGCCCTATTTCTGACTGGCCTAGCACAGATACGCAGTATTTT. This gives the protein CASSASPISDWPSTDTQYF. Full variable domain (outside the CDR3, taken from reference TRBV9 and TRBJ2-3): DSGVTQTPKHLITATGQRVTLRCSPRSGDLSVYWYQQSLDQGLQFLIQYYNGEERAKGNILERFSAQQFPDLHSELNLSSLELGDSALYFCASSASPISDWPSTDTQYFGPGTRLTVL.